Shown below are 21 T cell receptor beta chains from a single sample sequenced in a study of response to subunit inactivated influenza vaccine (dated by TCRdb to the late 2010s). The library was made by RT-PCR. Instrument on record: Illumina HiSeq 2500. TCRdb's own reprocessing of the public reads used fastp at Q25 and MiXCR and kept productive beta chains. Identical CDR3 proteins give one entry, which carries the most common genes and DNA. In this sample the table shows around 200,000 distinct CDR3 sequences, 9.2% of which occur a single time. Together, the top ten hold approximately 10% of the sample. This specimen was non-naive T cells sorted from PBMCs, taken on the day of vaccination. The label giving this sample's cell subset or site can be read as: memory T cell fraction. These receptors were taken from a man aged 50 or older who received an inactivated influenza vaccine. Donor details come from another sample of the same person, matched by shared clones.

The chain employs TRBV7-2 and TRBJ2-1, with D unclear. The V end lost 5 bases, the J end lost 4 bases, and 6 bases lay between the germline ends. The CDR3 consists of 12 residues. CDR1 and CDR2 (germline): SGHTA, FQGNSA. Here the CDR3 DNA reads TGTGCCAGCAGCAAAGGGTACAATGAGCAGTTCTTC. Its protein product is CASSKGYNEQFF.

This clonotype was recorded many times. CDR3 amino acids: CAISEGQSPNEQFF. As DNA, the CDR3 is TGTGCCATCAGTGAGGGACAGAGCCCCAATGAGCAGTTCTTC. This chain uses TRBV10-3 with TRBJ2-1, with D tentatively TRBD1 (6 bases). With 2 bases removed from V and 6 bases from J, the gap between germline ends came to 11 bases. The germline gives CDR1 ENHRY, CDR2 SYGVKD. The CDR3 covers 14 residues.

The chain joins TRBV28 to TRBJ1-2; no definite D call. Trimming pared 2 bases from V and 4 bases from J, leaving 5 bases between. Germline lookup yields CDR1 MDHEN and CDR2 SYDVKM. This CDR3 has 12 residues. CDR3 amino acids: CASSLTSYGYTF. CDR3 coding DNA: TGTGCCAGCAGTTTAACGAGCTATGGCTACACCTTC.

The rearrangement links TRBV7-2 to TRBJ2-5; a possible D gene is TRBD2 (5 bases). The CDR3 has 13 residues. Trimming removed 3 bases from V and 5 bases from J, with 10 bases in between. CDR1 SGHTA and CDR2 FQGNSA come from the germline V gene. The CDR3 region is CASSFGLGETQYF. CDR3 DNA sequence: TGTGCCAGCAGCTTCGGACTTGGGGAGACCCAGTACTTC.

In this sample, this clonotype turned up many times. This rearrangement joins TRBV5-1 to TRBJ2-7; D perhaps matches TRBD2 (5 bases). The CDR3 loop spans 14 amino acids. V lost 0 bases, J lost 0 bases, and 7 bases lay in between. Germline V gives CDR1 SGHRS, CDR2 YFSETQ. For the CDR3, the DNA is TGCGCCAGCAGCTTGGAGCGGAACTCCTACGAGCAGTACTTC. It yields the protein CASSLERNSYEQYF.

This clonotype has only a few counts. The chain links TRBV11-2 to TRBJ2-5; 8 nucleotides match TRBD2. Looked up from germline, CDR1 is SGHAT and CDR2 is FQNNGV. The length of the CDR3 is 16 residues. J lost 1 base, V lost 1 base, and 5 bases had no gene match. The CDR3 bases are TGTGCCAGCAGCTTAGTGACCGGGGGGGGCCAAGAGACCCAGTACTTC. Translated: CASSLVTGGGQETQYF.

This clonotype has ten or more counts. The J gene is TRBJ2-1, the V gene TRBV2, with D perhaps TRBD2 (6 bases). This CDR3 is built from 13 residues. Trimming shortened V by 8 bases and J by 3 bases, and 11 bases separated the two germline ends. CDR1 and CDR2 (germline): SNHLY, FYNNEI. CDR3 loop: CASRDFDYNEQFF. CDR3 coding DNA: TGTGCCAGCCGGGACTTCGACTACAATGAGCAGTTCTTC.

There are a few counts of this clonotype. The rearrangement joins TRBV11-2 to TRBJ2-5, with TRBD2 matching 11 bases. J gave up 7 bases and V 1 base, and 14 bases lay outside the gene matches. CDR3 length: 18 amino acids. The germline V gene has CDR1 SGHAT and CDR2 FQNNGV. The CDR3: CASSLGAGLAGGFGTQYF. The CDR3 bases are TGTGCCAGCAGCTTAGGGGCTGGGCTAGCGGGAGGTTTCGGGACCCAGTACTTC. The full variable domain, rest sourced from reference TRBV11-2 and TRBJ2-5, is EAGVAQSPRYKIIEKRQSVAFWCNPISGHATLYWYQQILGQGPKLLIQFQNNGVVDDSQLPKDRFSAERLKGVDSTLKIQPAKLEDSAVYLCASSLGAGLAGGFGTQYFGPGTRLLVL.

In its sample, this clonotype was seen many times. CDR3 region: CATSRGGGTYEQYF. DNA of the CDR3: TGTGCCACCAGCAGGGGTGGGGGTACCTACGAGCAGTACTTC. The rearrangement uses TRBV15 and TRBJ2-7, with D perhaps being TRBD1 or TRBD2 (5 bases each). V was clipped by 3 bases and J by 2 bases, with 11 bases between them. The CDR3 contains 14 residues. The germline V gene has CDR1 LNHNV and CDR2 YYDKDF (reference sequence).

This clonotype occurred a few times. The V gene is TRBV28, the J gene TRBJ1-2; no clear D. The CDR3 runs 13 residues. Germline V lookup: CDR1 MDHEN, CDR2 SYDVKM. V shed 7 bases and J shed 3 bases, with 12 bases lying between them. CDR3 residues: CASTLDGYYGYTF. CDR3 DNA sequence: TGTGCCAGCACCCTAGACGGCTACTATGGCTACACCTTC.

This clonotype was counted ten times or more. This chain uses TRBV7-9 with TRBJ2-1; the match to TRBD1 covers 10 bases. V shed 5 bases, J shed 7 bases, and the junction held 5 bases outside the gene matches. The CDR3 runs to 14 residues. Germline loops: CDR1 SEHNR, CDR2 FQNEAQ (reference sequence). The CDR3 region is CASSPRDRGNEQFF. The CDR3 DNA reads as TGTGCCAGCAGCCCGCGGGACAGGGGTAATGAGCAGTTCTTC.

This clonotype was picked up many times. The V gene is TRBV30, the J gene TRBJ1-5, with a possible D match to TRBD1 (5 bases). CDR1 and CDR2 from the germline V gene are GTSNPN and SVGIG (reference sequence). CDR3 length: 14 residues. The V gene lost 4 bases and the J gene lost 7 bases, with 17 bases spanning the gap. The CDR3 is CAWKDKTTVQPQHF. In DNA form, the CDR3 reads TGTGCCTGGAAGGACAAGACTACCGTCCAGCCCCAGCATTTT. Using reference TRBV30 and TRBJ1-5 for the parts outside the CDR3, the full variable domain is SQTIHQWPATLVQPVGSPLSLECTVEGTSNPNLYWYRQAAGRGLQLLFYSVGIGQISSEVPQNLSASRPQDRQFILSSKKLLLSDSGFYLCAWKDKTTVQPQHFGDGTRLSIL.

This clonotype was counted many times. The chain links TRBV4-3 to TRBJ2-3; D is unclear. Trimming removed 0 bases at V and 0 bases at J, with 7 bases between. The CDR3 loop spans 15 amino acids. Germline-derived CDR1 and CDR2 are LGHNA and YSLEER. The CDR3 nucleotides read TGCGCCAGCAGCCAAGACCAGAGCAGCACAGATACGCAGTATTTT. Protein product: CASSQDQSSTDTQYF.

Comments on this clonotype: A read error may produce the germline difference seen at one junction end. This chain connects TRBV7-7 to TRBJ2-3; no firm D call. Germline loops: CDR1 SSHAT, CDR2 FNYEAQ (reference sequence). The CDR3 is made up of 13 amino acids. The CDR3 nucleotides read TGTGCTAGCAGCAGAGGACGGGCAGATACGCAGTATTTT. Translating gives CASSRGRADTQYF.

The V gene is TRBV7-3, the J gene TRBJ2-2, with TRBD2 matching over 7 bases. Germline V gives CDR1 SGHTA, CDR2 FQGTGA. V shed 6 bases and J 2 bases; nucleotides not matched to a gene: 3. The CDR3 runs 14 residues. CDR3 sequence: CASSQAGNTGELFF. Here the CDR3 DNA reads TGTGCCAGCAGTCAAGCGGGAAACACCGGGGAGCTGTTTTTT.

This clonotype has more than one count but fewer than ten. The V call is TRBV6-2 or TRBV6-3, the J call TRBJ2-2; D is ambiguous. Trimming removed 5 bases at V and 3 bases at J, with 4 bases between. Germline CDR1 and CDR2: MNHEY and SVGEGT. This CDR3 comprises 12 residues. The CDR3 nucleotides are TGTGCCAGCAGTGGTTACACCGGGGAGCTGTTTTTT. This codes for CASSGYTGELFF.

The chain's CDR3 is CAIRAGEDTQYF. CDR3 nucleotides: TGTGCCATTCGAGCGGGAGAAGATACGCAGTATTTT. The V call is TRBV7-9, the J call TRBJ2-3; 8 bases are shared with TRBD2. This CDR3 region has 12 residues. Losses at the gene ends were 10 bases for V and 5 bases for J; bases not matched to a gene: 5. CDR1 is SEHNR and CDR2 is FQNEAQ in the germline V gene (reference sequence).

This clonotype was found many times. V is TRBV11-2 and J is TRBJ2-3, with D perhaps matching TRBD1 (5 bases). The CDR3 is 15 residues long. V gave up 3 bases and J gave up 1 base, with 11 bases separating them. Germline V lookup: CDR1 SGHAT, CDR2 FQNNGV. CDR3 residues: CASSFQVRGTDTQYF. The CDR3 DNA reads TGTGCCAGCAGCTTCCAAGTCAGGGGCACAGATACGCAGTATTTT.

This clonotype occurred a few times. V and J are TRBV11-2 and TRBJ2-7; TRBD2 aligns across 8 bases. Germline V lookup: CDR1 SGHAT, CDR2 FQNNGV. This CDR3 is built from 14 residues. Trimming removed 5 bases from V and 6 bases from J; junction bases left unmatched: 9. This chain's CDR3 is CASSLSGKYAEQYF. CDR3 DNA: TGTGCCAGCAGCCTTAGCGGGAAGTATGCCGAGCAGTACTTC.

Ten or more counts support this clonotype. The chain couples TRBV4-3 to TRBJ2-1, with a weak D call TRBD2 (5 bases). Deletions cut 1 base from V and 5 bases from J, with 15 bases between. The germline V gene has CDR1 LGHNA and CDR2 YSLEER. CDR3 size: 16 residues. Written as DNA, the CDR3 is TGCGCCAGCAGCCAAGTCAGAGCGGTAGGAAACAATGAGCAGTTCTTC. It specifies CASSQVRAVGNNEQFF.

The V and J genes are TRBV3-1 and TRBJ2-2; 8 nucleotides line up with TRBD2. The germline CDR1 and CDR2 sequences are LGHDT and YNNKEL (reference sequence). V shed 2 bases, J shed 0 bases, and the junction held 5 bases outside the gene matches. This CDR3 region has 17 residues. This CDR3 is CASSQSMGLANTGELFF. In nucleotides, the CDR3 is TGTGCCAGCAGCCAATCGATGGGACTAGCGAACACCGGGGAGCTGTTTTTT.